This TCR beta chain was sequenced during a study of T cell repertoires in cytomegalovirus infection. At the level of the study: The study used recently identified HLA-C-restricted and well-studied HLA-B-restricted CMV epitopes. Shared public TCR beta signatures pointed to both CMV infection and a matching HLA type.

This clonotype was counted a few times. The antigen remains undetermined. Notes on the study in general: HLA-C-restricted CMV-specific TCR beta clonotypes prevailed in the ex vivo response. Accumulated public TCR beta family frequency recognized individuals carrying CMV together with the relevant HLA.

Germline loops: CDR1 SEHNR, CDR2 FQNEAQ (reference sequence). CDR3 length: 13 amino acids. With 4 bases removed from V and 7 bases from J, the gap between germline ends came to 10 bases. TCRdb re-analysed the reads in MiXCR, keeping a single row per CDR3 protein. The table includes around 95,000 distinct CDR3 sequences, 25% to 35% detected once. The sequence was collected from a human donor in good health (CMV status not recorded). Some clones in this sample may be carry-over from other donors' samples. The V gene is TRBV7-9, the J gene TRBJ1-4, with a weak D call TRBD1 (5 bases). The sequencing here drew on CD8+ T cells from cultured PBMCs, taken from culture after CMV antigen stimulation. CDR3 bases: TGTGCCAGCAGCTCCAGGGAGGGTGAAAAACTGTTTTTT. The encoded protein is CASSSREGEKLFF.